The clone carrying this T cell receptor beta chain was counted a few times. The CDR3 sequence is 16 residues long. Trimming left V 2 bases short and J 0 bases short, with 13 bases between. CDR1 is LGHDT and CDR2 is YNNKEL in the germline V gene (reference sequence). A second PCR, run for about 7 to 11 cycles, used a sample-barcoded 5' primer plus a J-beta primer mix. A single record per CDR3 protein comes from TCRdb applying MiXCR to the 5' RACE reads. The repertoire holds about 1.5 million distinct CDR3 sequences, with about 42% as singletons. Researchers report isolating at least 7 million PBMCs per sample. The data stem from a study of blood T cells in healthy people across ages.

This chain uses TRBV3-1 with TRBJ1-2, with D perhaps matching TRBD1 (6 bases). This receptor was taken from a woman younger than 35 in good health. The source material was blood. The CDR3 bases are TGTGCCAGCAGCCAACACAGGGCCCCAACTAACTATGGCTACACCTTC. As protein: CASSQHRAPTNYGYTF.